Listed below are T cell receptor beta chains from one sample, sequenced in a study of shared clonotypes between healthy human individuals. This table comes from immunoSEQ multiplex PCR, and its TCRdb copy is limited to in-frame clones, with some not included. This sample has approximately 2,200,000 clones, with about 93% found just once. Sequenced input: naive CD8+ T cells from PBMCs. Source of these receptors: a man between 18 and 29 years old in good health. Some clones in this sample may be carry-over from other donors' samples. CDR3s include the opening cysteine and the closing phenylalanine or tryptophan. A D gene is named only where the DNA matches it firmly. Only some rows state a clone size, as once, few, many or a class for expanded clones.

v_gene,j_gene,abundance,d_gene,len,CDR3aa,CDR3nt
TRBV19,TRBJ1-5,once,-,13,CASRVHLNQPQHF,TGTGCCAGTAGAGTTCACCTCAATCAGCCCCAGCATTTT
TRBV5-1,TRBJ2-1,-,-,15,CASRDSSRAYNEQFF,TGCGCCAGCCGAGATAGTTCTCGCGCGTACAATGAGCAGTTCTTC
TRBV27,TRBJ2-1,-,-,14,CASRPSGFYNEQFF,TGTGCCAGCCGCCCCTCGGGATTTTACAATGAGCAGTTCTTC
TRBV4-1,TRBJ2-1,-,TRBD1,14,CASSLTTGGNEQFF,TGCGCCAGCAGCCTTACAACAGGGGGGAATGAGCAGTTCTTC
TRBV28,TRBJ2-7,-,TRBD1,14,CASSLRRARGKQYF,TGTGCCAGCAGTTTAAGGCGAGCCAGGGGGAAGCAGTACTTC
TRBV19,TRBJ2-7,-,TRBD2,13,CASSDGPGGEQYF,TGTGCCAGTAGTGACGGCCCGGGGGGAGAGCAGTACTTC
TRBV7-9,TRBJ2-3,-,-,14,CASSRSGPTDTQYF,TGTGCCAGCAGCCGTAGCGGCCCCACAGATACGCAGTATTTT
TRBV11-1,TRBJ2-3,-,-,12,CASRPKTGTQYF,TGTGCCAGCAGACCTAAAACAGGGACGCAGTATTTT
TRBV11-2,TRBJ2-2,-,-,16,CASSLDPVGHTGELFF,TGTGCCAGCAGCTTAGATCCGGTAGGCCACACCGGGGAGCTGTTTTTT
TRBV9,TRBJ2-7,-,TRBD2,17,CASSVEGSGRLLGEQYF,TGTGCCAGCAGCGTAGAGGGAAGCGGGAGGTTACTGGGAGAGCAGTACTTC
TRBV7-9,TRBJ1-1,-,-,15,CASSPVGGLNTEAFF,TGTGCCAGCAGCCCCGTCGGTGGGTTGAACACTGAAGCTTTCTTT
TRBV28,TRBJ2-5,-,-,12,CASSFLWETQYF,TGTGCCAGCAGTTTCCTTTGGGAGACCCAGTACTTC
TRBV5-8,TRBJ1-2,-,TRBD1,15,CASSLGDRPNYGYTF,TGTGCCAGCAGCTTGGGGGACAGGCCTAACTATGGCTACACCTTC
TRBV5-6,TRBJ2-6,once,-,17,CASSGRTRYSGANVLTF,TGTGCCAGCAGCGGAAGGACCCGCTACTCTGGGGCCAACGTCCTGACTTTC
TRBV9,TRBJ2-2,-,TRBD2,17,CASSDPPEHRGAGELFF,TGTGCCAGCAGCGACCCCCCCGAACACCGGGGGGCCGGGGAGCTGTTTTTT
TRBV4-2,TRBJ1-2,-,-,16,CASSQFRVGGGYGYTF,TGTGCCAGCAGCCAATTCAGGGTCGGCGGCGGCTATGGCTACACCTTC
TRBV2,TRBJ2-5,-,TRBD1,17,CASSDGGTATYQETQYF,TGTGCCAGCAGTGACGGTGGGACAGCAACGTACCAAGAGACCCAGTACTTC
TRBV27,TRBJ2-7,-,TRBD2,15,CASSTRLAGFNEQYF,TGTGCCAGCAGTACCAGACTAGCGGGTTTTAACGAGCAGTACTTC
TRBV21-1,TRBJ2-7,-,-,14,CASPGTSGYYEQYF,TGTGCCAGCCCCGGGACTAGCGGTTACTACGAGCAGTACTTC
TRBV11-2,TRBJ1-2,few,-,13,CASSLGGDWGYTF,TGTGCCAGCAGCTTAGGAGGGGATTGGGGCTACACCTTC
TRBV10-3,TRBJ1-1,-,TRBD1,15,CAISERQGQNTEAFF,TGTGCCATCAGTGAACGACAGGGACAGAACACTGAAGCTTTCTTT
TRBV7-6,TRBJ1-2,few,TRBD1,12,CATRTGGGGYTF,TGTGCCACCCGGACAGGGGGAGGTGGCTACACCTTC
TRBV28,TRBJ2-7,once,-,14,CASSFGQGIYEQYF,TGTGCCAGCAGTTTTGGGCAGGGTATTTACGAGCAGTACTTC
TRBV29-1,TRBJ2-3,-,-,15,CSVEDQSRGRDTQYF,TGCAGCGTTGAAGATCAATCGCGGGGTCGGGATACGCAGTATTTT
TRBV19,TRBJ1-1,-,-,15,CASSIGPPGGTEAFF,TGTGCCAGTAGTATAGGTCCCCCCGGCGGGACTGAAGCTTTCTTT
TRBV29-1,TRBJ2-2,-,TRBD1,13,CSVERGLVGELFF,TGCAGCGTTGAAAGGGGGCTAGTCGGGGAGCTGTTTTTT
TRBV5-4,TRBJ2-2,-,-,16,CASSPDWPANTGELFF,TGTGCCAGCAGCCCGGACTGGCCCGCGAACACCGGGGAGCTGTTTTTT
TRBV9,TRBJ2-5,-,-,15,CASSVEAPGMETQYF,TGTGCCAGCAGCGTAGAGGCCCCAGGCATGGAGACCCAGTACTTC
TRBV5-6,TRBJ2-5,-,-,16,CASSGPEGLVTETQYF,TGTGCCAGCAGCGGCCCAGAGGGGTTAGTTACGGAGACCCAGTACTTC
TRBV9,TRBJ1-1,-,-,14,CASSVAMGGTEAFF,TGTGCCAGCAGCGTAGCTATGGGGGGCACTGAAGCTTTCTTT
TRBV13,TRBJ2-7,-,TRBD1,13,CASSIALTGRQYF,TGTGCCAGCAGCATCGCACTGACAGGGCGGCAGTACTTC
TRBV6-5,TRBJ2-7,-,TRBD1,15,CASSYGTGMFYEQYF,TGTGCCAGCAGTTACGGGACAGGGATGTTCTACGAGCAGTACTTC
TRBV13,TRBJ1-5,-,TRBD1,15,CASSQGTDSNQPQHF,TGTGCCAGCAGCCAAGGGACAGATAGCAATCAGCCCCAGCATTTT
TRBV5-6,TRBJ2-7,-,-,12,CASGWGGDEQYF,TGTGCCAGCGGATGGGGAGGCGACGAGCAGTACTTC
TRBV7-9,TRBJ2-7,-,-,13,CASSPSRQSEQYF,TGTGCCAGCAGCCCCTCAAGACAGTCCGAGCAGTACTTC
TRBV5-1,TRBJ2-7,-,TRBD1,17,CASSLAGSGTGIYEQYF,TGCGCCAGCAGCTTGGCCGGATCCGGGACAGGGATCTACGAGCAGTACTTC
TRBV4-1,TRBJ2-7,-,TRBD1,15,CASSQDGTGAYEQYF,TGCGCCAGCAGCCAAGACGGGACAGGGGCCTACGAGCAGTACTTC
TRBV5-1,TRBJ2-5,-,TRBD1,19,CASSLEPRGTGAIQETQYF,TGCGCCAGCAGCTTGGAGCCGCGAGGTACAGGGGCGATTCAAGAGACCCAGTACTTC
TRBV13,TRBJ2-1,-,-,15,CASSLVVLANNEQFF,TGTGCCAGCAGCTTAGTCGTGCTAGCCAACAATGAGCAGTTCTTC
TRBV27,TRBJ1-2,once,-,14,CASSLGPTPGGYTF,TGTGCCAGCAGTTTAGGCCCCACACCCGGAGGCTACACCTTC